The present T cell receptor (beta chain) was sequenced within a study of graft-versus-host responses after intestinal transplantation (dated by TCRdb to the early 2020s). Describing the broader study: Recipients received multivisceral, liver-intestinal, or isolated intestinal transplants. Every recipient was given anti-thymocyte globulin induction, then maintenance tacrolimus and steroids for 3 to 4 years. Graft-versus-host and host-versus-graft alloreactive T cell clones were tracked in the graft, circulation and bone marrow after intestinal transplantation using bulk TCR-beta CDR3 sequencing. To identify alloreactive clones, pre-transplant mixed lymphocyte reaction products were sequenced and then compared with unstimulated pre-transplant donor and recipient T cells. Of the 20 to 30 intestinal transplant recipients enrolled in the cohort, one of whom was a retransplant, a few patients without pretransplant specimens were excluded. Donor T cell macrochimerism was defined as a peak of at least 4% donor T cells among recipient peripheral blood mononuclear cells. Rather than going through the commercial service, samples from a few later patients were sequenced in-house on an Illumina MiSeq and processed with MiXCR. Results the study describes overall, beyond this receptor: The relatively low number and heterogeneity of intestinal transplant patients limited the conclusions. Early after transplant, declines in HvG clones were associated with peak levels of circulating GvH clones. GvH clones were detected in recipient bone marrow, and some appeared earlier in ileal mucosa or blood, consistent with an intestinal mucosal origin. High GvH to HvG T cell clonal ratios were observed in the allografts of patients with donor T cell macrochimerism.

As to this clone: Its antigen target is currently unknown. Qualities for individual bases were not recorded, and no much larger clone is one base off.

The protocol used for the library was the immunoSEQ multiplex PCR assay. For most patients, genomic DNA was isolated with the Qiagen DNeasy Blood and Tissue Kit and sent frozen to Adaptive Biotechnologies for TCR sequencing. Adaptive Biotechnologies carried out high-throughput TCR-beta CDR3 sequencing of genomic DNA for most patients. In the paper's pipeline: Adaptive's ImmunoSEQ software supplied the TCR sequencing data for more than 15 patients, while MiXCR and VDJtools were used to process three other patients. To correct CD4 versus CD8 sorting errors, sequences present in both subsets at a frequency ratio below 5:1 were removed. Because the origin of CDR3 nucleotide sequences shared between donor and recipient could not be assigned, those sequences were removed. To count as alloreactive, a clone needed at least 2-fold expansion over unstimulated cells and a minimum CFSE-low frequency of 0.002% (template counts) or 0.001% (read counts). Clones were considered mappable if detected in sequenced pre-transplant spleen, lymph node, or MLR CFSE-low populations of the donor or recipient. Cumulative frequency of alloreactive clones was calculated as a percentage of all sequences weighted by copy number. The source is immuneACCESS, and TCRdb retained only in-frame sequences with V and J called. Part of the clones is not carried over; for the studies checked, unresolved V genes explain less than half of this, and the remainder is unexplained. V and J calls and clone size follow that table, whereas D and trimming were derived from the DNA. The sample table contains roughly 92,000 clones; only one count was recorded for roughly nine tenths of them. The ten top clones hold 0.28% of the sample.

The time point label for this specimen denotes: cells obtained before transplantation from donor or recipient. CD3+CD4+ and CD3+CD8+ populations were FACS-sorted from unstimulated pre-transplant donor and recipient cells taken from spleen or lymph nodes. Inclusive of the bounding cysteine and phenylalanine, the CDR3 is 17 residues long. CDR3 DNA only is kept here, 51 bases in frame from base 1. The V end gives up 4 bases and the J end 1 base, leaving 8 bases in the junction not matched to a gene. The germline V gene gives CDR1 as MRHNA and CDR2 as SNTAGT. This specimen was unstimulated CD4+ T cells sorted from spleen or lymph node cells, taken before transplant. The chain employs TRBV6-4 and TRBJ1-2; a stretch of 11 junction bases matches TRBD1. This receptor was identified in a human donor who was the organ donor for an intestinal transplant. The sequenced DNA: TGTGCCAGCAGTGCTAAGGACAGGGGGCAAGGTAACTATGGCTACACCTTC. Translated, this is CASSAKDRGQGNYGYTF.